Listed here is a single T cell receptor beta chain. The specificity of this receptor is unknown. No base quality information exists; no much larger clone differs at one position. This sample was taken from a study of shared clonotypes between healthy human individuals (dated by TCRdb to between 2020 and 2021). Turning to the overall study: A couple of women and a few men aged 18 to 49 years were included in the cohort. To estimate repertoire size and how much clonotype sharing occurs between individuals, the study deeply sequenced the blood TCR repertoires of roughly 5 healthy adults. To increase sequencing depth and limit assay-specific biases, different laboratories used diverse techniques to prepare libraries and sequence TCR repertoires. For each donor, CD4 naive and CD4 memory were each run on three plates, CD8 naive on two plates, and CD8 memory on one plate. Leukapheresis yielded between about 0.94 and 10 billion PBMCs per donor. Beyond this particular receptor, the publication reports: Naive subsets generally had larger estimated clonotype richness than memory subsets did. Based on pairwise subsampling, the degree of clonotype sharing among donors was expected to be affected by sequencing depth. Because the study included only a small number of donors, the genetic and exposure-history diversity represented was limited. Rarefaction of sorted-subset datasets indicated incomplete sequencing despite the large sequencing depth. Only blood was sampled, and tissue TCR repertoires likely differ from those in blood. When a handful of donors were compared, the shared fraction of clonotypes was roughly 5% for naive CD4, around 4% for naive CD8, about 2.4% for memory CD4, and about 0.36% for memory CD8. Higher generation probabilities were observed for clonotypes shared by all four sorted-subset donors than for non-shared clonotypes.

CD8 naive samples consisted of CD45RO-negative cells that were positively selected for CCR7, yielding a CD45RA+CCR7+ population without TemRA cells. Donors were healthy HIV-negative adults with no recently reported acute infections or vaccinations. Every donor was a Caucasian adult living in Nashville, Tennessee, USA. Blood was collected by leukapheresis, and PBMCs were isolated by Ficoll-Histopaque density gradient centrifugation and then cryopreserved in liquid nitrogen vapor phase. Analytical flow cytometry was used to check the purity and quantity of each magnetically sorted T cell population. Genomic DNA was isolated from every sorted fraction and measured by UV absorbance on a Nanodrop 2000c. Trimming removed 6 bases from V and 4 bases from J; the gene matches leave 3 bases unexplained. The CDR3 runs 13 amino acids, cysteine and phenylalanine included. The entry retains the CDR3 DNA only, 39 bases that are in frame from base 1. CDR1 and CDR2, per the germline V gene, are MNHEY and SVGAGI.

Using the deep immunoSEQ assay, TCR CDR3 regions were amplified from genomic DNA by multiplex PCR. Genomic DNA extracted from each cell subset was distributed evenly over all wells of several immunoSEQ 96-well plates, and each plate served as one replicate. For sorted subsets, each replicate PCR was loaded with around 200 ng genomic DNA, equivalent to 30,000 to 35,000 T cell genomes. Purified libraries were measured with a Qubit 3.0 fluorometer, size-checked on a Bioanalyzer 2100, and measured again with the KAPA Library Quantification kit. Every immunoSEQ 96-well plate was sequenced on a separate single-read 150-cycle Illumina NextSeq 550 flow cell. As for the original processing: Because the immunoSEQ output included only junctional sequences and no quality scores, the filtering could not be the same as the filtering used for full-length reads. To assign V/J genes and CDR3, sequences were annotated against IMGT germline references using PyIR, a Python wrapper for IgBLAST v1.9. Reads with weak V/J assignments (E-value above 1e-6), missing CDR3, stop codons, out-of-frame junctions, or ambiguous translated residues were removed. A V3J clonotype was defined by an identical inferred V gene, J gene, and CDR3 amino acid sequence. The percentage overlap between two repertoires was calculated by dividing the number of shared unique clonotypes by the size of the smaller repertoire. RTK rarefaction, the Chao1 estimator, and Recon v2.1 estimates of unobserved clonotypes were used to assess repertoire richness. For all TCRbeta clonotypes obtained by the gDNA method from a few donors, generation probabilities were computed with OLGA. TCRdb re-hosts the immuneACCESS table, in-frame sequences only. Its copies lack some clones; in the studies checked, an unresolved V gene accounts for under half of them, and the cause for the rest is not known. That table furnishes V, J and clone size, whereas the DNA furnished D and trimming. The sample data list some 1,900,000 clones, and roughly 94% of these were observed just once. The ten largest clones add up to roughly 1.2% of the sample.

The chain was built from TRBV6-5 and TRBJ2-5, and 9 bases in between align with TRBD1. The source of this sequence is a man aged 18 to 35 in good health. Sequencing was carried out using naive CD8+ T cells sorted from blood. The intended sense of this specimen's cell subset or site label: CD45RA+CCR7+. Here is the DNA: TGTGCCAGCAGAACGGACAGGGGAGAGACCCAGTACTTC. This gives the protein CASRTDRGETQYF.